Shown below are 14 T cell receptor beta chains from a single sample sequenced in a study of blood T cell repertoires in COVID-19. Assay used: immunoSEQ multiplex PCR; TCRdb lists only in-frame clones, some missing. This repertoire shows roughly 110,000 clones, 84% found once; its top ten account for roughly 4.6%. Source material: peripheral blood. Receptors originate from a human donor in a cohort sampled during active COVID-19.

The gene calls are TRBV7-9 and TRBJ2-1; TRBD2 matches 8 bases. Looked up from germline, CDR1 is SEHNR and CDR2 is FQNEAQ (reference sequence). This CDR3 is 16 amino acids long. Trimming took 3 bases from V and 4 from J; bases not matched to a gene: 8. CDR3 region: CASSFIAGHYYNEQFF. The CDR3 bases are TGTGCCAGCAGCTTCATAGCGGGGCACTATTACAATGAGCAGTTCTTC.

The J gene is TRBJ2-7, the V gene TRBV5-1, with TRBD1 identical over 10 bases. The CDR3 spans 15 residues. Germline lookup yields CDR1 SGHRS and CDR2 YFSETQ. With V trimmed by 2 bases and J by 3 bases, 5 bases remained unmatched. CDR3 residues: CASSLRQGAGYEQYF. The CDR3 region has the DNA TGCGCCAGCAGCTTAAGACAGGGGGCGGGCTACGAGCAGTACTTC.

Note on this clone: The sample holds other DNA sequences that translate to the same CDR3. The chain employs TRBV6-1 and TRBJ2-1; TRBD2 agrees at 7 bases. Germline CDR1 and CDR2: MNHNS and SASEGT. This CDR3 spans 16 amino acids. V gave up 4 bases and J gave up 6 bases; unmatched junction bases: 12. CDR3 residues: CASSVRSSGWGNEQFF. The CDR3, as DNA: TGTGCCAGCAGTGTAAGATCTAGCGGCTGGGGCAATGAGCAGTTCTTC.

The V gene is TRBV6-4, the J gene TRBJ1-1; the D is unclear. V shed 6 bases and J shed 0 bases, with 8 bases lying between them. Germline loops: CDR1 MRHNA, CDR2 SNTAGT. The CDR3 sequence is 13 residues long. This CDR3 is CASSVQLNTEAFF. CDR3 bases: TGTGCCAGCAGCGTACAGCTGAACACTGAAGCTTTCTTT.

The chain links TRBV6-5 to TRBJ1-5; 9 bases map to TRBD1. The CDR3 totals 15 residues. Looked up from germline, CDR1 is MNHEY and CDR2 is SVGAGI. V shed 7 bases, J shed 5 bases, and the junction held 9 bases outside the gene matches. For the CDR3, the DNA is TGTGCCAGCACTACGGGACAGGGAATTTATCAGCCCCAGCATTTT. Protein sequence: CASTTGQGIYQPQHF.

The V call is TRBV4-1, the J call TRBJ1-4; unclear D gene. The V end lost 0 bases, the J end lost 5 bases, and 10 bases lay between the germline ends. The CDR3 has 15 amino acids. Germline V CDR1 and CDR2: MGHRA, YSYEKL. The CDR3 protein is CASSQDHRTNEKLFF. The CDR3 DNA is TGCGCCAGCAGCCAAGATCACAGAACGAATGAAAAACTGTTTTTT.

This clone was recorded once. This sequence joins TRBV4-1 and TRBJ2-2, with 7 positions matching TRBD1. Germline trimming cut 1 base from V and 1 base from J; bases unmatched to any gene: 0. Germline V CDR1 and CDR2: MGHRA, YSYEKL. CDR3 length equals 15 residues. The CDR3 loop reads CASSQGTGNTGELFF. DNA for the CDR3: TGCGCCAGCAGCCAAGGGACAGGGAACACCGGGGAGCTGTTTTTT.

J is TRBJ2-5 and V is TRBV9, with D possibly TRBD2 on 7 matching bases. Germline loops: CDR1 SGDLS, CDR2 YYNGEE. V was pared by 4 bases and J by 4 bases, with 17 bases between. The length of the CDR3 is 15 residues. The CDR3 protein is CASSSPRGARETQYF. The DNA for the CDR3 is TGTGCCAGCAGCTCCCCCCGGGGGGCGAGAGAGACCCAGTACTTC.

This chain connects TRBV7-8 to TRBJ2-3; 10 nucleotides line up with TRBD2. With 5 bases clipped from V and 5 bases from J, the junction kept 7 bases outside the gene matches. The germline V gene encodes CDR1 SGHVS and CDR2 FQNEAQ. This CDR3 is built from 15 residues. The CDR3 here is CASSASGRALDTQYF. The CDR3 DNA reads as TGTGCCAGCAGCGCCAGCGGGAGGGCCTTAGATACGCAGTATTTT.

This sequence joins TRBV7-6 and TRBJ1-6; maybe TRBD1 (5 bases). The CDR3 is 16 residues long. CDR1 is SGHVS, CDR2 FNYEAQ, per germline. Trimming left V 5 bases short and J 7 bases short, with 18 bases between. The CDR3 region is CASSPVGGTGNSPLHF. The CDR3 DNA is TGTGCCAGCAGCCCAGTGGGGGGGACGGGGAATTCACCCCTCCACTTT.

The V call is TRBV19, the J call TRBJ1-5; TRBD1 matches at 7 bases. The germline CDR1 and CDR2 sequences are LNHDA and SQIVND (reference sequence). The CDR3 covers 15 residues. V shed 8 bases, J shed 4 bases, and the junction held 11 bases outside the gene matches. Written as DNA, the CDR3 is TGTGCCAGTGACGATAGACAGGGCCTTAATCAGCCCCAGCATTTT. Its protein is CASDDRQGLNQPQHF.

This sequence joins TRBV5-1 and TRBJ2-1, with TRBD2 identical over 7 bases. Per germline, CDR1 SGHRS and CDR2 YFSETQ. V was clipped by 0 bases and J by 2 bases; unmatched bases: 2. The CDR3 runs to 15 residues. This chain's CDR3 is CASSLGLAAYNEQFF. The CDR3 coding sequence is TGCGCCAGCAGCTTGGGGCTAGCGGCCTACAATGAGCAGTTCTTC. Full variable domain (outside the CDR3, taken from reference TRBV5-1 and TRBJ2-1): KAGVTQTPRYLIKTRGQQVTLSCSPISGHRSVSWYQQTPGQGLQFLFEYFSETQRNKGNFPGRFSGRQFSNSRSEMNVSTLELGDSALYLCASSLGLAAYNEQFFGPGTRLTVL.

This clone was picked up one time. J is TRBJ2-3 and V is TRBV19; perhaps TRBD2 as D (5 bases). The V gene lost 5 bases and the J gene lost 6 bases, with 24 bases spanning the gap. The CDR3 runs 17 residues. The germline CDR1 and CDR2 sequences are LNHDA and SQIVND (reference sequence). The CDR3 bases are TGTGCCAGTAGTTTTTTTAGAAGCCTAGCCGGTGCTGATACGCAGTATTTT. Amino acids: CASSFFRSLAGADTQYF.

V gene TRBV3-1 (or the pseudogene TRBV3-2) combines with J gene TRBJ2-1, with D tentatively TRBD1 (6 bases). Trimming pared 3 bases from V and 11 bases from J, leaving 14 bases between. CDR3 length: 13 residues. Germline V lookup: CDR1 LGHDT, CDR2 YNNKEL (reference sequence). CDR3 nucleotide sequence: TGTGCCAGCAGCCAGGGACCAGGGGTTCAGCAGTTCTTC. Translated: CASSQGPGVQQFF.